These 22 T cell receptor beta chains were all obtained from the same sample, sequenced in a study of blood T cell repertoires in COVID-19. Method: immunoSEQ multiplex PCR; TCRdb's copy keeps in-frame clones and lacks some. The sample lists about 180,000 clones; around 85% were seen once. Material for sequencing was peripheral blood. The receptors were sampled from a man aged 45-60 years with active or convalescent COVID-19.

This clone was picked up a small number of times. The DNA for the CDR3 is TGTGCCAGCTCACCCTCAGGGAACACCGGGGAGCTGTTTTTT. Translated, it gives CASSPSGNTGELFF. This rearrangement joins TRBV18 to TRBJ2-2, with D hard to call. In germline, CDR1 is KGHSH, CDR2 LQKENI. V was clipped by 3 bases and J by 1 base, with 6 bases between them. CDR3 size: 14 residues.

V is TRBV27 and J is TRBJ1-5; 7 bases are a match to TRBD1. The junction had 3 bases not matched to a gene; V was cut back by 0 bases and J by 1 base. CDR1 is MNHEY, CDR2 SMNVEV, per germline (reference sequence). This CDR3 is 16 amino acids long. CDR3 loop: CASSLSLRGSNQPQHF. CDR3 sequence (DNA): TGTGCCAGCAGTTTATCCCTCAGGGGGAGCAATCAGCCCCAGCATTTT.

The V call is TRBV4-3, the J call TRBJ2-5; 13 bases map to TRBD2. With V trimmed by 0 bases and J by 4 bases, 8 bases remained unmatched. This CDR3 is built from 18 residues. Germline V gives CDR1 LGHNA, CDR2 YSLEER. The CDR3 here is CASSQEPLAGGEGETQYF. The CDR3 coding sequence is TGCGCCAGCAGCCAAGAGCCACTAGCGGGGGGGGAGGGAGAGACCCAGTACTTC.

The chain is built from TRBV4-3 and TRBJ1-2; TRBD1 aligns across 7 bases. CDR1 is LGHNA, CDR2 YSLEER, per germline. The CDR3 contains 15 residues. Unmatched junction bases numbered 3, after V lost 2 bases and J lost 0 bases. CDR3 in amino acids: CASSQNDRANYGYTF. CDR3 sequence (DNA): TGCGCCAGCAGCCAAAACGACAGGGCTAACTATGGCTACACCTTC.

The J gene is TRBJ2-3, the V gene TRBV7-3; D is undetermined. The CDR3 is 13 amino acids. The V and J ends lost 5 bases and 5 bases respectively, with 11 bases between them. Germline V CDR1 and CDR2: SGHTA, FQGTGA. CDR3 residues: CASSRQQQDTQYF. The CDR3 DNA reads TGTGCCAGCAGCAGGCAACAGCAAGATACGCAGTATTTT.

The V call is TRBV7-9, the J call TRBJ2-3; 12 bases line up with TRBD2. Trimming removed 1 base from V and 4 bases from J; junction bases left unmatched: 6. The CDR3 totals 17 residues. Germline CDR1 reads SEHNR; CDR2 reads FQNEAQ (reference sequence). The DNA for the CDR3 is TGTGCCAGCAGCTTAGAGAGTGCTAGCGGGGGGGCAGATACGCAGTATTTT. Its protein is CASSLESASGGADTQYF. Combining the CDR3 with reference TRBV7-9 and TRBJ2-3 gives the whole variable domain DTGVSQNPRHKITKRGQNVTFRCDPISEHNRLYWYRQTLGQGPEFLTYFQNEAQLEKSRLLSDRFSAERPKGSFSTLEIQRTEQGDSAMYLCASSLESASGGADTQYFGPGTRLTVL.

The rearrangement joins TRBV11-2 to TRBJ2-7; 10 bases align to TRBD1. Germline CDR1 is SGHAT and CDR2 is FQNNGV. With 4 bases clipped from V and 2 bases from J, the junction kept 8 bases outside the gene matches. This CDR3 has 16 amino acids. The DNA of the CDR3 is TGTGCCAGCAGCTCAGCGGGGACAGGGGCCCCCTACGAGCAGTACTTC. This encodes CASSSAGTGAPYEQYF.

CDR3 loop: CASRDTGANYGYTF. DNA for the CDR3: TGCGCCAGCAGGGATACAGGAGCTAACTATGGCTACACCTTC. This chain connects TRBV5-1 to TRBJ1-2, with a tentative D call TRBD1 (5 bases). The CDR3 loop spans 14 amino acids. The V end lost 5 bases, the J end lost 0 bases, and 11 bases lay between the germline ends. Germline CDR1 SGHRS, CDR2 YFSETQ.

The chain is built from TRBV7-2 and TRBJ1-1; D gene unclear. In germline, CDR1 is SGHTA, CDR2 FQGNSA. This CDR3 contains 16 residues. V lost 0 bases and J lost 4, with 15 bases in between. The CDR3 nucleotides read TGTGCCAGCAGCTTAGCCTCCACGAGGGTCGGCACTGAAGCTTTCTTT. This encodes CASSLASTRVGTEAFF.

The count of this clone is one. The sample has other DNA sequences that encode this CDR3 too. This rearrangement joins TRBV30 to TRBJ1-5, with D possibly TRBD1 on 6 matching bases. CDR1 is GTSNPN and CDR2 is SVGIG in the germline V gene (reference sequence). The CDR3 is 13 residues long. The ends were cut back, 3 bases at V and 4 bases at J, with 10 bases in the middle. CDR3 DNA sequence: TGTGCCTGGAGCGGGCAGGGGAATCAGCCCCAGCATTTT. Translation gives CAWSGQGNQPQHF.

The chain joins TRBV14 to TRBJ2-3, with D perhaps matching TRBD1 (7 bases). Germline values: CDR1 SGHDN, CDR2 FVKESK. The CDR3 spans 17 residues. Trimming cost V 0 bases and J 0 bases, with 13 bases left between them. The CDR3 region is CASSQDGGQTSTDTQYF. CDR3 coding DNA: TGTGCCAGCAGCCAAGACGGGGGACAGACTAGCACAGATACGCAGTATTTT.

The chain couples TRBV29-1 to TRBJ1-5; D is perhaps TRBD1 (5 bases). V dropped 6 bases and J dropped 6 bases, with 15 bases sitting between them. From germline, CDR1 is SQVTM and CDR2 ANQGSEA. CDR3 size: 13 residues. The CDR3 coding sequence is TGCAGCGTCCCCGGGACCGGGAGTCAGCCCCAGCATTTT. Protein: CSVPGTGSQPQHF.

The chain is built from TRBV5-4 and TRBJ1-6; D not resolved. Germline V gene data show CDR1 as SGHNT and CDR2 as YYREEE (reference sequence). V lost 0 bases and J 7 bases, leaving 8 bases between the germline ends. The length of the CDR3 is 14 residues. CDR3 protein: CASSLAGRNSPLHF. For the CDR3, the DNA is TGTGCCAGCAGCTTGGCTGGCAGGAATTCACCCCTCCACTTT. Drawing the rest from reference TRBV5-4 and TRBJ1-6, the complete variable domain is ETGVTQSPTHLIKTRGQQVTLRCSSQSGHNTVSWYQQALGQGPQFIFQYYREEENGRGNFPPRFSGLQFPNYSSELNVNALELDDSALYLCASSLAGRNSPLHFGNGTRLTVT.

In regard to this clone: This CDR3 is also generated by other DNA sequences in the sample. V usage is TRBV6-1 and J usage is TRBJ1-5, with D tentatively TRBD1 (5 bases). The CDR3 is 14 amino acids. CDR1 is MNHNS, CDR2 SASEGT, per germline. Trimming pared 3 bases from V and 0 bases from J, leaving 6 bases between. CDR3 amino acids: CASSEGGSNQPQHF. The CDR3 bases are TGTGCCAGCAGTGAGGGGGGTAGCAATCAGCCCCAGCATTTT.

The V gene is TRBV7-3, the J gene TRBJ2-5; tentative D call: TRBD2 (6 bases). The CDR3 extends over 15 amino acids. Trimming took 4 bases from V and 0 from J, leaving 12 bases between them. Germline V gene data show CDR1 as SGHTA and CDR2 as FQGTGA. The CDR3 DNA is TGTGCCAGCAGCTCGGGAAGCGGGTACCAAGAGACCCAGTACTTC. Amino acids: CASSSGSGYQETQYF.

This clone came up a few times. The V and J genes are TRBV4-2 and TRBJ1-3; 10 bases fit TRBD1. CDR1 is LGHNA and CDR2 is YNFKEQ in the germline V gene. CDR3 length: 16 residues. The J segment lost 2 bases and the V segment lost 2 bases, leaving 3 bases of the junction unmatched. DNA for the CDR3: TGTGCCAGCAGCCAACCCGGACAGGGGGCTGGAAACACCATATATTTT. Encoded protein: CASSQPGQGAGNTIYF.

DNA of the CDR3: TGTGCCAGCAGCCAGGGAAGGGAGACCCAGTACTTC. This encodes CASSQGRETQYF. The rearrangement uses TRBV7-2 and TRBJ2-5; weak D call: TRBD1 (5 bases). V was shortened by 5 bases and J by 5 bases, with 9 bases between the two germline ends. Germline CDR1 is SGHTA and CDR2 is FQGNSA. The length of the CDR3 is 12 residues.

V gene TRBV6-5 combines with J gene TRBJ2-5, with D hard to call. Germline values: CDR1 MNHEY, CDR2 SVGAGI. V was shortened by 3 bases and J by 1 base, with 9 bases between the two germline ends. CDR3 length: 14 amino acids. The CDR3 reads CASSYGPGQETQYF. CDR3 nucleotide sequence: TGTGCCAGCAGTTATGGTCCAGGCCAAGAGACCCAGTACTTC.

The V gene is TRBV29-1, the J gene TRBJ1-1; 7 bases are shared with TRBD1. V trimming: 7 bases; J trimming: 8 bases; junction bases outside the gene matches: 16. CDR3 length equals 14 residues. Germline V gene lookup returns CDR1 SQVTM and CDR2 ANQGSEA. The CDR3 region has the DNA TGCAGCGCCCCGGGACAGTGGCTTTCCTGCGAAGCTTTCTTT. It specifies CSAPGQWLSCEAFF. The full variable domain, completed using reference TRBV29-1 and TRBJ1-1, is SAVISQKPSRDICQRGTSLTIQCQVDSQVTMMFWYRQQPGQSLTLIATANQGSEATYESGFVIDKFPISRPNLTFSTLTVSNMSPEDSSIYLCSAPGQWLSCEAFFGQGTRLTVV.

The rearrangement uses TRBV19 and TRBJ1-4; D not resolved. Trimming removed 5 bases from V and 4 bases from J, with 14 bases in between. The length of the CDR3 is 15 residues. Germline CDR1 reads LNHDA; CDR2 reads SQIVND (reference sequence). The CDR3 nucleotides are TGTGCCAGTAGTTTGGGAGGAGCTCTTAATGAAAAACTGTTTTTT. It is translated as CASSLGGALNEKLFF.

This clone was seen more than once but under ten times. The chain recombines TRBV4-1 with TRBJ2-7; TRBD1 aligns across 9 bases. V lost 3 bases, J lost 1 base, and 19 bases stayed unmatched. Germline CDR1 is MGHRA and CDR2 is YSYEKL. The CDR3 totals 20 residues. The CDR3 reads CASSHKKGTGSAPFSYEQYF. The CDR3 DNA sequence: TGCGCCAGCAGCCATAAGAAAGGGACAGGGTCTGCCCCCTTTTCCTACGAGCAGTACTTC.

This rearrangement joins TRBV28 to TRBJ1-2; D not certain. The ends were cut back, 5 bases at V and 4 bases at J, with 8 bases in the middle. Germline CDR1 is MDHEN and CDR2 is SYDVKM. The CDR3 has 12 amino acids. In DNA form, the CDR3 reads TGTGCCAGCAGTACAGACATCTATGGCTACACCTTC. Translating it yields CASSTDIYGYTF.